The rows below give T cell receptor beta chains drawn from one sample of a study of blood T cell repertoires in COVID-19. The method was immunoSEQ multiplex PCR; TCRdb's version includes in-frame clones alone and lacks a portion of them. The sample records fewer than 200,000 clones, about 90% being singletons. The sequenced sample consisted of peripheral blood. All receptors come from a young man with COVID-19, enrolled during active disease. Both conserved end residues are part of each CDR3. A D gene is named only where the DNA matches it firmly. The size entry is marked missing in some rows and otherwise reads once, few, many or a size class.

j_gene | v_gene | d_gene | abundance | CDR3nt | CDR3aa
TRBJ2-1 | TRBV5-4 | TRBD2 | NA | TGTGCCAGCAGCTTGGGGACTAGCCCAACGATCAATGAGCAGTTCTTC | CASSLGTSPTINEQFF
TRBJ2-7 | TRBV28 | TRBD1 | once | TGTGCCAGCAGTTCGGGCCAAGGGACAGCCCCCTACGAGCAGTACTTC | CASSSGQGTAPYEQYF
TRBJ2-7 | TRBV7-9 | TRBD2 | few | TGTGCCAGCAGCTACCTAGCGGGGCCTAACGAGCAGTACTTC | CASSYLAGPNEQYF
TRBJ2-7 | TRBV27 | TRBD2 | NA | TGTGCCAGCAGCAACAGCGGGAGATGGAGCGAGCAGTACTTC | CASSNSGRWSEQYF
TRBJ1-3 | TRBV6-2/TRBV6-3 | NA | NA | TGTGCCAGCAGCCAACTACTACAGGGAGCCGGAAACACCATATATTTT | CASSQLLQGAGNTIYF
TRBJ2-5 | TRBV3-1/TRBV3-2 | TRBD2 | once | TGTGCCAGCAGCCAAGACCCAACGACTAGCGGAGAGACCCAGTACTTC | CASSQDPTTSGETQYF
TRBJ1-2 | TRBV18 | TRBD1 | few | TGTGCCAGCTCACCCCCCGGACAGGGGGAGCATGGCTACACCTTC | CASSPPGQGEHGYTF
TRBJ2-7 | TRBV4-2 | NA | once | TGTGCCAGCAGCCACCATAACTTCGGTCCGGGACACCCCTACGAGCAGTACTTC | CASSHHNFGPGHPYEQYF
TRBJ2-7 | TRBV4-2 | NA | once | TGTGCCAGCAGCCACGAGGACAGTACTTCGATCTCCTACGAGCAGTACTTC | CASSHEDSTSISYEQYF
TRBJ2-7 | TRBV7-2 | TRBD2 | NA | TGTGCCAGCAGCCTACTAGCGACCTACGAGCAGTACTTC | CASSLLATYEQYF
TRBJ1-6 | TRBV19 | NA | NA | TGTGCCAGTACCGGGTTACCGGGAAATTCACCCCTCCACTTT | CASTGLPGNSPLHF
TRBJ1-2 | TRBV5-1 | TRBD1 | NA | TGCGCCAGCAGCTTGGGGACAGGGGAAGGCTACACCTTC | CASSLGTGEGYTF
TRBJ1-1 | TRBV5-1 | NA | NA | TGCGCCAGCAGCTTGGCGTCTATCGGGAGCGGCACTGAAGCTTTCTTT | CASSLASIGSGTEAFF
TRBJ2-3 | TRBV18 | NA | NA | TGTGCCAGCTCACCATATAACAGGGTCCAGGATACGCAGTATTTT | CASSPYNRVQDTQYF
TRBJ2-3 | TRBV24-1 | TRBD1 | NA | TGTGCCACCAGTGGGGACAGTAGCACAGATACGCAGTATTTT | CATSGDSSTDTQYF
TRBJ1-3 | TRBV7-9 | NA | once | TGTGCCAGCAGCAAGGAGGCTGGAAACACCATATATTTT | CASSKEAGNTIYF
TRBJ1-1 | TRBV4-3 | TRBD1 | NA | TGCGCCAGCAGCCTAAAACCCTTAGGGACAGGGATCACTGAAGCTTTCTTT | CASSLKPLGTGITEAFF
TRBJ2-7 | TRBV29-1 | TRBD1 | NA | TGCAGCGTTGTTTCGGGACAGGGCCCCTACGAGCAGTACTTC | CSVVSGQGPYEQYF
TRBJ1-3 | TRBV11-2 | NA | NA | TGTGCCAGCAGCCCCGGGGTTGGAAACACCATATATTTT | CASSPGVGNTIYF
TRBJ2-2 | TRBV19 | NA | NA | TGTGCCAGTAGTATACCTCCCCCCGGGGAGCTGTTTTTT | CASSIPPPGELFF
TRBJ1-5 | TRBV20-1 | NA | once | TGCAGTGTCGGGACACTGAAGGCCCAGCATTTT | CSVGTLKAQHF
TRBJ1-6 | TRBV12-3/TRBV12-4 | NA | NA | TGTGCCAGCAGTTTGGAGGGTGATTCACCCCTCCACTTT | CASSLEGDSPLHF
TRBJ1-3 | TRBV27 | NA | NA | TGTGCCAGCAGTTTATCGCGTGTGGCGGGGACCATATATTTT | CASSLSRVAGTIYF
TRBJ2-1 | TRBV7-3 | TRBD2 | NA | TGTGCCAGCAGCTCAAAGCGGGGCAGCTCCTACAATGAGCAGTTCTTC | CASSSKRGSSYNEQFF
TRBJ2-3 | TRBV19 | NA | NA | TGTGCCAGTAGTAATGGTAGGAGGACAGATACGCAGTATTTT | CASSNGRRTDTQYF
TRBJ2-2 | TRBV7-2 | NA | few | TGTGCCAGCAGCTTAACAAGGGGCGACACCGGGGAGCTGTTTTTT | CASSLTRGDTGELFF
TRBJ1-3 | TRBV24-1 | NA | NA | TGTGCCACCAGTCAGGGGATTCCGGGCTCTGGAAACACCATATATTTT | CATSQGIPGSGNTIYF
TRBJ2-7 | TRBV6-2/TRBV6-3 | NA | NA | TGTGCCAGCAGTTTGGACAGCTACGAGCAGTACTTC | CASSLDSYEQYF
TRBJ2-1 | TRBV27 | NA | NA | TGTGCCAGCAGTTTGGCTAGCGCGATCGATGAGCAGTTCTTC | CASSLASAIDEQFF
TRBJ2-1 | TRBV4-3 | TRBD2 | NA | TGCGCCAGCAGCCCTGGACTAGCGGGGACCTTTTACAATGAGCAGTTCTTC | CASSPGLAGTFYNEQFF
TRBJ2-2 | TRBV5-1 | TRBD1 | NA | TGCGCCAGCCTACCGACAGGGGGCTTCGGGGAGCTGTTTTTT | CASLPTGGFGELFF
TRBJ1-2 | TRBV12-3/TRBV12-4 | NA | NA | TGTGCCAGCAGCCGTGTCTATCTTGGCTACACCTTC | CASSRVYLGYTF
TRBJ2-1 | TRBV27 | NA | NA | TGTGCCAGCAGTTTAGAGTCTTGGTTTCCCACCTACAATGAGCAGTTCTTC | CASSLESWFPTYNEQFF
TRBJ2-5 | TRBV5-1 | NA | NA | TGCGCCAGCAGCTTTTTTGGGAGGCCTCTCCAAGAGACCCAGTACTTC | CASSFFGRPLQETQYF
TRBJ2-7 | TRBV6-2/TRBV6-3 | NA | NA | TGTGCCAGCAGTTACAGGGGTAGCACCTACGAGCAGTACTTC | CASSYRGSTYEQYF
TRBJ1-1 | TRBV5-4 | NA | NA | TGTGCCAGCAGCGACCCGGGAAACATGAACACTGAAGCTTTCTTT | CASSDPGNMNTEAFF
TRBJ2-3 | TRBV7-2 | NA | NA | TGTGCCAGCAGCTTCGGGAGCACAGATACGCAGTATTTT | CASSFGSTDTQYF
TRBJ2-7 | TRBV19 | TRBD2 | NA | TGTGCCAGTAGTCTCCGATCCGGACTAGCGAACGAGCAGTACTTC | CASSLRSGLANEQYF
TRBJ1-2 | TRBV5-8 | NA | once | TGTGCCAGCAGATACCTGGTCCGGGATAACTATGGCTACACCTTC | CASRYLVRDNYGYTF
TRBJ2-7 | TRBV25-1 | TRBD1 | NA | TGTGCCAGCAGTCTAAACTGGGGACAGGGATTGTACGAGCAGTACTTC | CASSLNWGQGLYEQYF
TRBJ2-2 | TRBV6-5 | TRBD1 | NA | TGTGCCAGCAGTTGGACAGGGGGCGAAGTTACCGGGGAGCTGTTTTTT | CASSWTGGEVTGELFF
TRBJ2-7 | TRBV19 | TRBD1 | NA | TGTGCCAGTATGGGACAGGGGGCATACGAGCAGTACTTC | CASMGQGAYEQYF
TRBJ2-3 | TRBV5-5 | NA | few | TGTGCCAGCACAAATACGGGTTTTTCTAGCACAGATACGCAGTATTTT | CASTNTGFSSTDTQYF
TRBJ1-5 | TRBV3-1/TRBV3-2 | TRBD1 | few | TGTGCCAGCAGCCTGCAGGGGGTATCGGGCAATCAGCCCCAGCATTTT | CASSLQGVSGNQPQHF
TRBJ2-7 | TRBV15 | TRBD1 | once | TGTGCCACCAGAGGCGGACAGGGAGCCTACGAGCAGTACTTC | CATRGGQGAYEQYF
TRBJ2-1 | TRBV9 | TRBD2 | NA | TGTGCCAGCAGCGTAGACGGACTAGCCTACAATGAGCAGTTCTTC | CASSVDGLAYNEQFF
TRBJ2-1 | TRBV4-3 | TRBD2 | NA | TGCGCCAGCAGCCAATCTAGCGGATACTACAATGAGCAGTTCTTC | CASSQSSGYYNEQFF
TRBJ2-3 | TRBV14 | NA | NA | TGTGCCAGCTGGATGGCGGGGCGCCCTAGCACAGATACGCAGTATTTT | CASWMAGRPSTDTQYF
TRBJ1-2 | TRBV7-2 | TRBD1 | few | TGTGCCAGCAGCCCCGGGACAGCTTACTATGGCTACACCTTC | CASSPGTAYYGYTF
TRBJ1-5 | TRBV5-6 | NA | NA | TGTGCCAGCAGCTTCCAGGGGATCCCTATGCAGCCCCAGCATTTT | CASSFQGIPMQPQHF
TRBJ2-3 | TRBV7-2 | NA | NA | TGTGCCAGCAGCTTATTCGCGGGGTATACAGATACGCAGTATTTT | CASSLFAGYTDTQYF
TRBJ2-7 | TRBV7-2 | NA | NA | TGTGCCAGCAGCTCGGGTCGCACCTACGAGCAGTACTTC | CASSSGRTYEQYF
TRBJ2-5 | TRBV4-1 | TRBD1 | NA | TGCGCCAGCAGCCAATCGGACAGGGTTGAAGAGACCCAGTACTTC | CASSQSDRVEETQYF
TRBJ1-2 | TRBV18 | NA | NA | TGTGCCAGCTCACCTGGGGAGGTGGAGGCCTATGGCTACACCTTC | CASSPGEVEAYGYTF
TRBJ2-1 | TRBV11-3 | NA | NA | TGTGCCAGCAGCTTAGATCGGGGGTTTAGCTCCTACAATGAGCAGTTCTTC | CASSLDRGFSSYNEQFF
TRBJ1-2 | TRBV5-1 | TRBD1 | few | TGCGCCAGCAGCGAGGGGACAGGGGCTAACTATGGCTACACCTTC | CASSEGTGANYGYTF
TRBJ1-5 | TRBV24-1 | NA | NA | TGTGCCACCAGTGACTCTGACAGACAAGATCAGCCCCAGCATTTT | CATSDSDRQDQPQHF
TRBJ1-2 | TRBV18 | NA | once | TGTGCCAGCTCACGAGGCCCCTCAGACAGCTATGGCTACACCTTC | CASSRGPSDSYGYTF